The rows below give T cell receptor beta chains drawn from one sample of a study of vaccination and CD4 T cells after COVID-19. A single record per CDR3 protein comes from TCRdb applying MiXCR to the PCR reads. The table shows about 8,500 distinct CDR3 sequences, with nearly 50% occurring only once. For these receptors, no antigen is known. Input material: CD4+ T cells from blood, cultured in vitro. These receptors originate from a human donor who had recovered from COVID-19. Both conserved end residues are part of each CDR3. Each record gives: J gene, D gene, clone size, CDR3 length, V gene, CDR3 DNA, CDR3 protein. D genes are given only for firm matches. Clone size appears in some rows only: once, few, many, or a class for an expanded clone.

>TRBJ1-2|NA|few|12|TRBV11-2
TGTGCCAGCAGCTTCCAGGGTAGAGGCTACGCCTTC
CASSFQGRGYAF
>TRBJ2-7|NA|few|13|TRBV6-1
TGTGCCAGCAGTATGGCCCTTATTGGTGAGCAGTACTTC
CASSMALIGEQYF
>TRBJ1-2|NA|NA|13|TRBV5-1
TGCGCCAGCAGCGTCGGACTGACCTATGGCTACACCTTC
CASSVGLTYGYTF
>TRBJ2-1|NA|NA|14|TRBV7-9
TGTGCCAGCAGCTTAGAATTTAGTTACAATGAGCAGTTCTTC
CASSLEFSYNEQFF
>TRBJ2-2|NA|NA|12|TRBV30
TGTGCCTGGAGGTCGAACACCGGGGAGCTGTTTTTT
CAWRSNTGELFF
>TRBJ2-7|TRBD1|medium-sized|12|TRBV10-3
TGTGCCATCAGTGGACAGGGCTACGAGCAGTACTTC
CAISGQGYEQYF
>TRBJ2-7|TRBD2|NA|16|TRBV20-1
TGCAGTGCTCAGGGACTAGCGGGAGATAGCTCCTACGAGCAGTACTTC
CSAQGLAGDSSYEQYF
>TRBJ2-1|TRBD2|NA|20|TRBV20-1
TGCAGTGCTAGACGTAACGGACTAGCGGGATCCCCGGGGGGCTACAATGAGCAGTTCTTC
CSARRNGLAGSPGGYNEQFF
>TRBJ1-1|NA|once|13|TRBV20-1
TGCAGTGCAGGGGGGGGACATATCATTGAAGCTTTCTTT
CSAGGGHIIEAFF
>TRBJ2-5|TRBD2|few|16|TRBV5-4
TGTGCCAGCAGCGGTGAACTAGCGGGAGTAGATGAGACCCAGTACTTC
CASSGELAGVDETQYF
>TRBJ1-2|TRBD1|once|13|TRBV25-1
TGTGCCAGCAGTTTCGGGACAGGGCGAGGCTACACCTTC
CASSFGTGRGYTF
>TRBJ1-1|NA|few|14|TRBV12-3/TRBV12-4
TGTGCCAGCAGTGGGTTATGGGGGAACACTGAAGCTTTCTTT
CASSGLWGNTEAFF
>TRBJ1-2|TRBD1|NA|13|TRBV2
TGTGCCAGCAGTGAGGACAGGACATGGAGCTACACCTTC
CASSEDRTWSYTF
>TRBJ2-1|NA|NA|15|TRBV19
TGTGCCAGTAGTGCCCGGGGCGCGAATTTCGATGAGCAGTTCTTC
CASSARGANFDEQFF
>TRBJ2-5|NA|NA|13|TRBV5-1
TGCGCCAGCAGCTTAAGACTGCAAGAGACCCAGTACTTC
CASSLRLQETQYF
>TRBJ1-1|NA|NA|13|TRBV6-1
TGTGCCAGCAGTCGGGTTCCTAACACTGAAGCTTTCTTT
CASSRVPNTEAFF
>TRBJ1-1|NA|few|13|TRBV20-1
TGCAGTGCTGGGAACGGGGGGAACACTGAAGCTTTCTTT
CSAGNGGNTEAFF